This paragraph reports one T cell receptor beta chain. Its specificity is not known. This CDR3 spans 13 amino acids. With 0 bases removed from V and 4 bases from J, the gap between germline ends came to 7 bases. Germline assignment: CDR1 KGHSH and CDR2 LQKENI. Produced via immunoSEQ multiplex PCR; TCRdb's table is partial and in-frame only. The table includes around 30,000 clones, 90% to 95% detected once. Conventional CD4+ T cells were sorted from blood as CD25-low CD127-high cells. The record originates from a study of regulatory and conventional T cells in RAG deficiency. Whole-study findings and limits: Patient subsets had shorter CDR3s; Omenn Treg-Tconv overlap exceeded 85%.

These sequences were also reported in another study, on regulatory T cells. This second study notes: The PCR used 52 TRBV and 13 TRBJ primers.

The receptor's source is a human donor in good health. This chain uses TRBV18 with TRBJ2-7; weak D call: TRBD1 (5 bases). Sequencing used CD25- CD4+ T cells sorted from blood. The CDR3 nucleotides read TGTGCCAGCTCACCACCGGGGCCTTACGAGCAGTACTTC. Translating it yields CASSPPGPYEQYF.